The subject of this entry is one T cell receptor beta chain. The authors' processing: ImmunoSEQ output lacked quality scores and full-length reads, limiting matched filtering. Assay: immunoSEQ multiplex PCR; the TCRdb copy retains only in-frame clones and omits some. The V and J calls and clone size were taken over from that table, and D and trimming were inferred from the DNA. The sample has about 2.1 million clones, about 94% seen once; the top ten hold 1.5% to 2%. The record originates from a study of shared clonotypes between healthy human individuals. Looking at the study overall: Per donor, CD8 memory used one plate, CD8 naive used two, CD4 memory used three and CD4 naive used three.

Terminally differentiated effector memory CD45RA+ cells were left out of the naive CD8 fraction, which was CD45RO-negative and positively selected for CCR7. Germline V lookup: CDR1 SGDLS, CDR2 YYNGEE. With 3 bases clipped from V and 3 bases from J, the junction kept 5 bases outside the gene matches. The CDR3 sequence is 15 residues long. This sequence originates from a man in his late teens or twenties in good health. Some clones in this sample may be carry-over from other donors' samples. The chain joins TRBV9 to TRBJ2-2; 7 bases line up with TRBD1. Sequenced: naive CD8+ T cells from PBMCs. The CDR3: CASSGQGADTGELFF. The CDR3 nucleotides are TGTGCCAGCAGCGGACAGGGCGCGGACACCGGGGAGCTGTTTTTT.